Shown below are 30 T cell receptor beta chains from a single sample sequenced in a study of blood T cell dynamics during melanoma immunotherapy. The table came from immunoSEQ multiplex PCR; TCRdb's copy has only in-frame clones and leaves some out. The repertoire consists of about 10,000 clones, with approximately 87% occurring once and the leading ten covering about 18%. Time point indicated: pre-treatment baseline. This specimen consisted of blood, obtained from a patient treated with checkpoint blockade. All receptors derive from a human donor with melanoma.

In its sample, this clone was seen once. J is TRBJ2-5 and V is TRBV27; D perhaps matches TRBD1 (6 bases). Trimming stripped 5 bases from V and 9 bases from J, with 16 bases between. This CDR3 spans 13 amino acids. From germline, CDR1 is MNHEY and CDR2 SMNVEV (reference sequence). The CDR3 reads CASSQSEQGPQYF. CDR3 in DNA: TGTGCCAGCAGTCAATCGGAACAGGGCCCCCAGTACTTC.

The V and J genes are TRBV28 and TRBJ2-3; a possible D gene is TRBD2 (6 bases). V was trimmed by 7 bases and J by 1 base, leaving 18 bases between them. Germline V gene data show CDR1 as MDHEN and CDR2 as SYDVKM. There are 16 residues in the CDR3. Here the CDR3 DNA reads TGTGCCAGCACCCTCGGGGGAGCTACGGGCACAGATACGCAGTATTTT. It specifies CASTLGGATGTDTQYF.

This clone has a single count. The chain combines TRBV13 with TRBJ2-2, with TRBD2 matching 11 bases. The germline CDR1 and CDR2 sequences are PRHDT and FYEKMQ (reference sequence). V was clipped by 5 bases and J by 5 bases; unmatched bases: 4. CDR3 size: 15 residues. The CDR3 coding sequence is TGTGCCAGCAGCCCCGGGACTAGCGGAACCGGGGAGCTGTTTTTT. Amino acid sequence: CASSPGTSGTGELFF.

This chain connects TRBV6-5 to TRBJ2-1; 11 nucleotides line up with TRBD2. Looked up from germline, CDR1 is MNHEY and CDR2 is SVGAGI. The CDR3 length is 15 residues. After removal of 5 bases from V and 5 bases from J, the junction contained 5 bases not matched to a gene. CDR3 coding DNA: TGTGCCAGCAGTCCGGGACTAGCGGATAACAATGAGCAGTTCTTC. As protein: CASSPGLADNNEQFF.

The V and J genes are TRBV6-4 and TRBJ1-1; no firm D call. This CDR3 has 14 amino acids. Germline CDR1 is MRHNA and CDR2 is SNTAGT. Trimming removed 7 bases from V and 3 bases from J, with 15 bases in between. CDR3 amino acids: CASKGRQADTEAFF. The CDR3 nucleotides read TGTGCCAGCAAGGGTCGGCAGGCGGACACTGAAGCTTTCTTT.

The chain recombines TRBV7-8 with TRBJ1-4; 11 bases are shared with TRBD1. This CDR3 is 16 amino acids long. The V gene end was trimmed by 4 bases and the J gene end by 5 bases; junction bases not matched to a gene: 6. The germline CDR1 and CDR2 sequences are SGHVS and FQNEAQ. CDR3 bases: TGTGCCAGCAGCTCGGACAGGGGGCTTTCCAATGAAAAACTGTTTTTT. It is translated as CASSSDRGLSNEKLFF.

This sequence joins TRBV6-6 and TRBJ1-5; D may be TRBD1 (5 bases). The V end lost 9 bases, the J end lost 0 bases, and 15 bases lay between the germline ends. Germline values: CDR1 MNHNY, CDR2 SVGAGI (reference sequence). The CDR3 is 15 amino acids. DNA of the CDR3: TGTGCCAGTTCGAGGGACGGCTATAGCAATCAGCCCCAGCATTTT. It yields the protein CASSRDGYSNQPQHF.

The chain carries TRBV11-2 and TRBJ2-3; 16 positions agree with TRBD2. The CDR3 length is 17 residues. Germline V gives CDR1 SGHAT, CDR2 FQNNGV. Trimming at V came to 1 base and at J to 10 bases, leaving 8 bases not matched to a gene. CDR3 residues: CASSLVGAGTSGGAQYF. The CDR3 DNA reads as TGTGCCAGCAGCTTAGTAGGAGCCGGGACTAGCGGGGGGGCGCAGTATTTT.

The J gene is TRBJ2-2, the V gene TRBV6-1; D not certain. The CDR3 is 11 residues long. The germline V gene encodes CDR1 MNHNS and CDR2 SASEGT. V was pared by 8 bases and J by 11 bases, with 12 bases between. In DNA form, the CDR3 reads TGTGCCAGCTCTAGAACAGTCGAGCTGTTTTTT. Its translation is CASSRTVELFF.

This sequence joins TRBV6-5 and TRBJ2-2; 8 bases are a match to TRBD2. This CDR3 contains 13 residues. CDR1 is MNHEY, CDR2 SVGAGI, per germline. V was clipped by 6 bases and J by 7 bases; unmatched bases: 4. The CDR3 sequence: CASRKTSVGELFF. The CDR3 DNA follows: TGTGCCAGCAGAAAGACTAGCGTCGGGGAGCTGTTTTTT.

The CDR3 protein is CASSPRSSGYGYTF. The CDR3 bases are TGTGCCAGCAGCCCTAGAAGCTCGGGCTATGGCTACACCTTC. The V gene is TRBV5-8, the J gene TRBJ1-2; D remains ambiguous. The CDR3 has 14 amino acids. The V gene's germline CDR1 is SGHTS and CDR2 YDEGEE. Deletions cut 4 bases from V and 4 bases from J, with 14 bases between.

The chain carries TRBV2 and TRBJ1-6; D may be TRBD1 (5 bases). CDR1 is SNHLY and CDR2 is FYNNEI in the germline V gene. There are 16 residues in the CDR3. V shed 0 bases and J shed 10 bases, with 16 bases lying between them. CDR3 sequence reads: CASSEAVREVESPLHF. CDR3 nucleotides: TGTGCCAGCAGTGAAGCGGTCAGGGAGGTAGAATCACCCCTCCACTTT.

This clone is medium-sized (0.01 to 0.1%). This rearrangement joins TRBV7-9 to TRBJ2-7; D is undetermined. The length of the CDR3 is 15 residues. The V gene lost 5 bases and the J gene lost 3 bases, with 17 bases spanning the gap. Germline V gives CDR1 SEHNR, CDR2 FQNEAQ (reference sequence). CDR3 region: CASSLSLAADYEQYF. CDR3 DNA: TGTGCCAGCAGCCTCTCACTTGCGGCAGACTACGAGCAGTACTTC.

The rearrangement links TRBV5-5 to TRBJ1-5; the match to TRBD1 covers 9 bases. The germline CDR1 and CDR2 sequences are SGHKS and YYEKEE (reference sequence). Unmatched junction bases numbered 4, after V lost 1 base and J lost 5 bases. The CDR3 is 15 residues long. The CDR3 DNA reads as TGTGCCAGCAGCTTGACAGGGGGCGCGTATCAGCCCCAGCATTTT. Encoded protein: CASSLTGGAYQPQHF.

V is TRBV9 and J is TRBJ2-1; unclear D gene. Germline V lookup: CDR1 SGDLS, CDR2 YYNGEE. This CDR3 region has 13 residues. With 2 bases removed from V and 2 bases from J, the gap between germline ends came to 5 bases. In nucleotides, the CDR3 is TGTGCCAGCAGCGTCCGTCCCTACAATGAGCAGTTCTTC. Its protein is CASSVRPYNEQFF.

This clone has a single count. This rearrangement joins TRBV10-3 to TRBJ2-5, with TRBD2 identical over 8 bases. There are 15 residues in the CDR3. Losses at the gene ends were 0 bases for V and 4 bases for J; bases not matched to a gene: 4. CDR1 and CDR2 from the germline V gene are ENHRY and SYGVKD. The CDR3 spells CAISESAGGGETQYF. As DNA, the CDR3 is TGTGCCATCAGTGAGTCGGCGGGGGGAGGAGAGACCCAGTACTTC.

The chain couples TRBV18 to TRBJ2-5; the match to TRBD2 covers 8 bases. This CDR3 has 16 amino acids. Trimming removed 5 bases from V and 3 bases from J; junction bases left unmatched: 11. Germline-derived CDR1 and CDR2 are KGHSH and LQKENI. CDR3 sequence reads: CASSLPLGAGEETQYF. DNA for the CDR3: TGTGCCAGCTCATTGCCCCTTGGAGCGGGAGAAGAGACCCAGTACTTC.

This sequence joins TRBV30 and TRBJ2-5; 8 bases map to TRBD2. V was pared by 4 bases and J by 1 base, with 8 bases of the junction left unmatched. Germline CDR1 GTSNPN, CDR2 SVGIG (reference sequence). This CDR3 contains 15 residues. The CDR3 coding sequence is TGTGCCTGGACTCCGCGGACTAGCCCCCAAGAGACCCAGTACTTC. Residues: CAWTPRTSPQETQYF. The whole variable domain, remainder taken from reference TRBV30 and TRBJ2-5, is SQTIHQWPATLVQPVGSPLSLECTVEGTSNPNLYWYRQAAGRGLQLLFYSVGIGQISSEVPQNLSASRPQDRQFILSSKKLLLSDSGFYLCAWTPRTSPQETQYFGPGTRLLVL.

This rearrangement joins TRBV4-1 to TRBJ1-2; D ambiguous. Germline V gene data show CDR1 as MGHRA and CDR2 as YSYEKL. The CDR3 runs 16 residues. Trimming left V 1 base short and J 3 bases short, with 15 bases between. The CDR3 sequence is CASSQVTTNIDYGYTF. The CDR3 DNA sequence: TGCGCCAGCAGCCAAGTCACGACGAATATAGACTATGGCTACACCTTC.

The chain joins TRBV28 to TRBJ1-3, with D perhaps matching TRBD1 (5 bases). Trimming took off 5 bases at V and 9 bases at J, with 17 bases between the two ends. CDR1 and CDR2 (germline): MDHEN, SYDVKM. CDR3 length: 14 residues. The CDR3 sequence: CASSLTDPLGTIYF. Written as DNA, the CDR3 is TGTGCCAGCAGTCTGACAGACCCTTTAGGCACCATATATTTT.

The V and J genes are TRBV7-9 and TRBJ1-1; D not resolved. The V gene lost 5 bases and the J gene lost 5 bases, with 15 bases spanning the gap. CDR3 size: 14 residues. Germline lookup yields CDR1 SEHNR and CDR2 FQNEAQ (reference sequence). The CDR3 coding sequence is TGTGCCAGCAGCCCCACGGGCATGAGGACTGAAGCTTTCTTT. This translates into CASSPTGMRTEAFF.

V and J are TRBV9 and TRBJ2-1; 9 nucleotides match TRBD1. The CDR3 extends over 15 amino acids. CDR1 SGDLS and CDR2 YYNGEE come from the germline V gene. V dropped 4 bases and J dropped 7; count of bases not matched to a gene: 9. CDR3 coding DNA: TGTGCCAGCAGCCCCATCGGACAGGGGAGGAATGAGCAGTTCTTC. It is translated as CASSPIGQGRNEQFF.

V usage is TRBV7-2 and J usage is TRBJ1-2; possibly TRBD1 for D (5 bases). The CDR3 is made up of 16 amino acids. V lost 5 bases and J lost 4, with 20 bases in between. Germline V gene sequence: CDR1 SGHTA, CDR2 FQGNSA. CDR3 amino acids: CASSAPSQTGGYGYTF. DNA of the CDR3: TGTGCCAGCAGCGCGCCGTCTCAAACCGGGGGCTATGGCTACACCTTC.

The gene calls are TRBV9 and TRBJ2-5; the match to TRBD2 covers 9 bases. The V segment lost 0 bases and the J segment 5 bases; nucleotides outside the gene matches: 8. Germline values: CDR1 SGDLS, CDR2 YYNGEE. The CDR3 consists of 16 residues. The CDR3 nucleotides read TGTGCCAGCAGCGTAGCGGGCGGGGGGGCCGTGGAGACCCAGTACTTC. This codes for CASSVAGGGAVETQYF.

The chain carries TRBV4-2 and TRBJ2-1; D remains unclear. The CDR3 runs to 13 residues. Deletions cut 1 base from V and 9 bases from J, with 10 bases between. From germline, CDR1 is LGHNA and CDR2 YNFKEQ. The CDR3 coding sequence is TGTGCCAGCAGCCAAGTGGGTGGAGTTGAGCAGTTCTTC. Translated: CASSQVGGVEQFF.

V gene TRBV18 combines with J gene TRBJ1-4, with TRBD1 matching over 7 bases. Losses at the gene ends were 0 bases for V and 4 bases for J; bases not matched to a gene: 2. This CDR3 comprises 15 residues. Germline V lookup: CDR1 KGHSH, CDR2 LQKENI. The CDR3 loop is CASSPPRQGNEKLFF. The CDR3 DNA follows: TGTGCCAGCTCACCACCGAGACAGGGTAATGAAAAACTGTTTTTT.

The rearrangement links TRBV9 to TRBJ2-2; D may be TRBD1 (5 bases). The CDR3 has 14 residues. The germline V gene encodes CDR1 SGDLS and CDR2 YYNGEE. Deletions cut 5 bases from V and 6 bases from J, with 14 bases between. The CDR3 here is CASSAQETAGELFF. As DNA, the CDR3 is TGTGCCAGCAGTGCACAGGAGACGGCCGGGGAGCTGTTTTTT.

V is TRBV27 and J is TRBJ2-2; D gene ambiguous. CDR1 and CDR2 from the germline V gene are MNHEY and SMNVEV (reference sequence). This CDR3 contains 15 residues. V lost 6 bases, J lost 2 bases, and 13 bases lay in between. CDR3 coding DNA: TGTGCCAGCAGCCTACGTGGACGTAACACCGGGGAGCTGTTTTTT. It yields the protein CASSLRGRNTGELFF.

The chain employs TRBV4-1 and TRBJ2-1; TRBD2 is a possible D gene (6 bases). Germline-derived CDR1 and CDR2 are MGHRA and YSYEKL. The CDR3 is 16 residues long. V lost 2 bases and J 6 bases, leaving 17 bases between the germline ends. CDR3 coding DNA: TGCGCCAGCAGCCAATTGCCGGGACTCCGGATCAATGAGCAGTTCTTC. Its protein product is CASSQLPGLRINEQFF.

This sequence joins TRBV5-8 and TRBJ1-6; D perhaps matches TRBD1 (5 bases). CDR3 length: 17 residues. V was pared by 0 bases and J by 0 bases, with 10 bases between. Germline V gives CDR1 SGHTS, CDR2 YDEGEE. CDR3 in amino acids: CASSLARESSYNSPLHF. The CDR3 coding sequence is TGTGCCAGCAGCTTGGCCAGGGAAAGCTCCTATAATTCACCCCTCCACTTT.